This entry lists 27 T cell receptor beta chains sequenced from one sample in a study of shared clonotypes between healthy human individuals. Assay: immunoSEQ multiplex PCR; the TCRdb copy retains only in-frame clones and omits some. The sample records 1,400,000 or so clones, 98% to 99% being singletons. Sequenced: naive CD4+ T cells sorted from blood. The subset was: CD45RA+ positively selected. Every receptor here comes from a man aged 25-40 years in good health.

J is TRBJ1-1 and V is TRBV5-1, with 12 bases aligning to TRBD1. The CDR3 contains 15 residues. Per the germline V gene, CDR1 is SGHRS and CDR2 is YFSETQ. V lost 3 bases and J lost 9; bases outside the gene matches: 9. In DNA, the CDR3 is TGCGCCAGCAGCTCCGGGACAGGGGGCGAGAAGAAAGCTTTCTTT. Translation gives CASSSGTGGEKKAFF.

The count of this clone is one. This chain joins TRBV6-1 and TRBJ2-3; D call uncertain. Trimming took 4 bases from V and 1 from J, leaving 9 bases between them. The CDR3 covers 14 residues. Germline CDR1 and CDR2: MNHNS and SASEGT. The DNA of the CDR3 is TGTGCCAGCAGTGTGCGGCAGGGCACAGATACGCAGTATTTT. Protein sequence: CASSVRQGTDTQYF.

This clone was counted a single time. The CDR3 protein is CASSFPGRERTDTQYF. CDR3 DNA: TGTGCCAGCAGCTTTCCCGGGAGAGAGCGCACAGATACGCAGTATTTT. The rearrangement links TRBV7-2 to TRBJ2-3; possible D gene TRBD2, 6 bases. The CDR3 loop spans 16 amino acids. V was clipped by 3 bases and J by 1 base, with 14 bases between them. Germline-derived CDR1 and CDR2 are SGHTA and FQGNSA. The full variable domain, completed using reference TRBV7-2 and TRBJ2-3, is GAGVSQSPSNKVTEKGKDVELRCDPISGHTALYWYRQSLGQGLEFLIYFQGNSAPDKSGLPSDRFSAERTGGSVSTLTIQRTQQEDSAVYLCASSFPGRERTDTQYFGPGTRLTVL.

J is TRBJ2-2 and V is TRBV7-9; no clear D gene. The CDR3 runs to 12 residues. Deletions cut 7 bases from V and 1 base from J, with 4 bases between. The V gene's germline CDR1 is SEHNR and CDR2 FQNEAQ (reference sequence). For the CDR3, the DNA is TGTGCCAGCACCAGGAACACCGGGGAGCTGTTTTTT. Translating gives CASTRNTGELFF.

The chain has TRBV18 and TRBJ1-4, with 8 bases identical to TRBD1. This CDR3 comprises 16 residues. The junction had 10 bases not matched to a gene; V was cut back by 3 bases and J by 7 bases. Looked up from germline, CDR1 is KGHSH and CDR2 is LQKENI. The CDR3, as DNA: TGTGCCAGCTCACCGTGGAGACAGGGGATTGGTGAAAAACTGTTTTTT. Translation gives CASSPWRQGIGEKLFF.

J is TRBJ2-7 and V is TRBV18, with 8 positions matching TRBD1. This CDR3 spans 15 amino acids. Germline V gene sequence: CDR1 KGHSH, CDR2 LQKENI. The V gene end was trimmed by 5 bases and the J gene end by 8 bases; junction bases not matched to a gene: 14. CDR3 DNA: TGTGCCAGCTCATCTATTCCGGGACAGGACACAAAGCAGTACTTC. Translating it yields CASSSIPGQDTKQYF.

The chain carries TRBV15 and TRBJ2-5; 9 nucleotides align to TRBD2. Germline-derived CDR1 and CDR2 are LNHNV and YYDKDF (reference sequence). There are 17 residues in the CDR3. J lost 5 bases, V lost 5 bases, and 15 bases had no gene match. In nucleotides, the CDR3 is TGTGCCACCAGCGCCCGGGCACTAGCGGGTGGAGGTGAGACCCAGTACTTC. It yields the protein CATSARALAGGGETQYF.

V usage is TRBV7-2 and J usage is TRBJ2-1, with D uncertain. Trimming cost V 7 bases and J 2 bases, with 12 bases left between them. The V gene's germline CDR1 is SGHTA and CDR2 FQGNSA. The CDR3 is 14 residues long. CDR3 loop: CASKTPGTYNEQFF. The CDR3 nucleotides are TGTGCCAGCAAGACACCCGGCACCTACAATGAGCAGTTCTTC.

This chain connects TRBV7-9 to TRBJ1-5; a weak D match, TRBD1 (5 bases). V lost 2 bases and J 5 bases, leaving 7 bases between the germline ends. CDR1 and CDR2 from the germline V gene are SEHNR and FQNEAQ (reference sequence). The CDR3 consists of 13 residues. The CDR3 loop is CASSLWGDQPQHF. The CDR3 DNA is TGTGCCAGCAGCTTATGGGGGGATCAGCCCCAGCATTTT.

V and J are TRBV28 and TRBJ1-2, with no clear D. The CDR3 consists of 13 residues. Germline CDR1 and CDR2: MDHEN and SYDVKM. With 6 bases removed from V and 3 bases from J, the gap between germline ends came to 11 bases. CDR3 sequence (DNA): TGTGCCAGCAGAACGGGGAGGTACTATGGCTACACCTTC. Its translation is CASRTGRYYGYTF.

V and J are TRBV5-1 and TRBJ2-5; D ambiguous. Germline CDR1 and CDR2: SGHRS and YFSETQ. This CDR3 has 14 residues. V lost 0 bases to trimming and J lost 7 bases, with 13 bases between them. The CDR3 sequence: CASSLASSSSTQYF. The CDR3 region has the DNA TGCGCCAGCAGCTTGGCCTCGTCTTCTTCGACCCAGTACTTC.

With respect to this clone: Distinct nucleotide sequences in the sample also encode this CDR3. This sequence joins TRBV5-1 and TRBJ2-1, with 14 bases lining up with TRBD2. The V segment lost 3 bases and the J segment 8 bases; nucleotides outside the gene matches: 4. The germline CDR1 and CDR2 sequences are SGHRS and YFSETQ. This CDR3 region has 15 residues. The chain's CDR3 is CASSSGTSGSDEQFF. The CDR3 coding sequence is TGCGCCAGCAGCTCCGGGACTAGCGGGAGCGATGAGCAGTTCTTC.

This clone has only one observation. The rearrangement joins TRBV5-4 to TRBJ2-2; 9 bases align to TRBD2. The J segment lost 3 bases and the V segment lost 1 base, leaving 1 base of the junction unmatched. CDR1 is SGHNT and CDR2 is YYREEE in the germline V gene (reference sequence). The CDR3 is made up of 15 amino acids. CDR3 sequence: CASSLIAGDTGELFF. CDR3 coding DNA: TGTGCCAGCAGCTTGATAGCGGGAGACACCGGGGAGCTGTTTTTT.

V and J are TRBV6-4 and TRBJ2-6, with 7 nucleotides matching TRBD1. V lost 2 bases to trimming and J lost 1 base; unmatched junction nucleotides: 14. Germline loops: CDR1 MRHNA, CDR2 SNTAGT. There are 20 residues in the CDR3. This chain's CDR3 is CASSDTTGQGVWSGANVLTF. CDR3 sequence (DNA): TGTGCCAGCAGTGACACAACCGGCCAGGGGGTATGGTCTGGGGCCAACGTCCTGACTTTC.

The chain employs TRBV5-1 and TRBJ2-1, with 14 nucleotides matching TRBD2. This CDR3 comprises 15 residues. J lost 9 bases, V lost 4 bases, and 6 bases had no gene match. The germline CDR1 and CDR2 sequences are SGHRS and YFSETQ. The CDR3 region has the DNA TGCGCCAGCAGCAACGGGACTAGCGGGAGTCTTGAGCAGTTCTTC. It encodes CASSNGTSGSLEQFF.

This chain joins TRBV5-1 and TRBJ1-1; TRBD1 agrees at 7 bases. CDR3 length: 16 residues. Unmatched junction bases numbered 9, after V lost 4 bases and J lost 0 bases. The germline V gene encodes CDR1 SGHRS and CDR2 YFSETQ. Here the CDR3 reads CASSTLPQGVNTEAFF. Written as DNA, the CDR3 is TGCGCCAGCAGCACACTACCCCAGGGGGTGAACACTGAAGCTTTCTTT.

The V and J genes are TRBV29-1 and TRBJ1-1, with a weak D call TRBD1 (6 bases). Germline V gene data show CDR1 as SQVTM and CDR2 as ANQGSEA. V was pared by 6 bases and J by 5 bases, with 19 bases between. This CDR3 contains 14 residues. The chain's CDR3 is CSVQTQGWRTEAFF. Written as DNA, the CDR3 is TGCAGCGTCCAAACACAGGGATGGAGGACTGAAGCTTTCTTT.

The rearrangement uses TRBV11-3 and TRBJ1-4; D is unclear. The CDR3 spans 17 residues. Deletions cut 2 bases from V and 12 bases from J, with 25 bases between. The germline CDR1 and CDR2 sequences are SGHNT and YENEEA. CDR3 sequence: CASSLNPPQKRTGELFF. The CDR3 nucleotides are TGTGCCAGCAGCTTAAACCCGCCTCAAAAAAGGACCGGCGAACTGTTTTTT.

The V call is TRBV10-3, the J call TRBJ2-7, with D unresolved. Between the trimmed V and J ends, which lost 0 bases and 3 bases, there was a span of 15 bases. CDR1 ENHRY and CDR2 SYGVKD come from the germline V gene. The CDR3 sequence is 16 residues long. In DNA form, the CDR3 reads TGTGCCATCAGTGAGTCGCCCGGGTTGAGCAGCTACGAGCAGTACTTC. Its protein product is CAISESPGLSSYEQYF.

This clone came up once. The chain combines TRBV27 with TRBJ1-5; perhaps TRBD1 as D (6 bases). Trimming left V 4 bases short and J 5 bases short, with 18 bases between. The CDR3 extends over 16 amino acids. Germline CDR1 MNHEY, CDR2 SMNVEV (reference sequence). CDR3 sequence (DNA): TGTGCCAGCAGTTCCTATCAACAGGGTGACGATCAGCCCCAGCATTTT. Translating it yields CASSSYQQGDDQPQHF.

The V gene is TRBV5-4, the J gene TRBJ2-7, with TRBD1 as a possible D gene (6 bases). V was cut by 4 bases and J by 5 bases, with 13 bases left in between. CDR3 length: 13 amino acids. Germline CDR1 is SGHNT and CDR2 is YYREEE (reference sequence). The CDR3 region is CASSHTGSHEQYF. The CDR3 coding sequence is TGTGCCAGCAGCCATACAGGGAGCCACGAGCAGTACTTC.

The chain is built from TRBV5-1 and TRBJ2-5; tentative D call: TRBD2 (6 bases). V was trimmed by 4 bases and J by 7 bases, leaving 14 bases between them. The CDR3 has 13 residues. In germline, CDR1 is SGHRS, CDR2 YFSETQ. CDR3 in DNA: TGCGCCAGCAGCCCGGGGGACGTCGGGACCCAGTACTTC. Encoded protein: CASSPGDVGTQYF.

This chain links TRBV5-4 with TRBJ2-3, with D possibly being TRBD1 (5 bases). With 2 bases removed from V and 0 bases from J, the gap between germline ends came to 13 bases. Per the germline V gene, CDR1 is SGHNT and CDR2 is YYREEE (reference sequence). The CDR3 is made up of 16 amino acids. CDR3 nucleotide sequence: TGTGCCAGCAGCTTCCGGACAACCTCTAGCACAGATACGCAGTATTTT. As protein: CASSFRTTSSTDTQYF.

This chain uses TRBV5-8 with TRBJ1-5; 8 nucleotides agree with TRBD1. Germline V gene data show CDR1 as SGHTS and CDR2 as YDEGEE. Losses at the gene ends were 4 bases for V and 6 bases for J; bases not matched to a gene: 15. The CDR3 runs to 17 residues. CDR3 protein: CASSRGLTGVVGQPQHF. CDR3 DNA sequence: TGTGCCAGCAGCCGTGGTTTGACAGGGGTTGTGGGTCAGCCCCAGCATTTT. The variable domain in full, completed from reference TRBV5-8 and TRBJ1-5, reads EAGVTQSPTHLIKTRGQQATLRCSPISGHTSVYWYQQALGLGLQFLLWYDEGEERNRGNFPPRFSGRQFPNYSSELNVNALELEDSALYLCASSRGLTGVVGQPQHFGDGTRLSIL.

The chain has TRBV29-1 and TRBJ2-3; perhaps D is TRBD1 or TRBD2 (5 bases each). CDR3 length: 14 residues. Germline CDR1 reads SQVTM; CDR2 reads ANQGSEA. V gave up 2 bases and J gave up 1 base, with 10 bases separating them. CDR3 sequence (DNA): TGCAGCGTTGAATGGGGGAGTGGCACAGATACGCAGTATTTT. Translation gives CSVEWGSGTDTQYF.

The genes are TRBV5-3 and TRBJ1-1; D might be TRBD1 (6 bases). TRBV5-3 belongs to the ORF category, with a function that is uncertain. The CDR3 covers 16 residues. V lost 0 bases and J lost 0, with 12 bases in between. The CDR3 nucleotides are TGTGCCAGAAGCTTGGCTACCGACAGGCTGAACACTGAAGCTTTCTTT. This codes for CARSLATDRLNTEAFF.

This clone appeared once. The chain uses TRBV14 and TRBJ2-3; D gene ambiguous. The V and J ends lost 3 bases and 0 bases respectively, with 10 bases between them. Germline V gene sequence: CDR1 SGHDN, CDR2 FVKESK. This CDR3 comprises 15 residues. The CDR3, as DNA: TGTGCCAGCAGCCACGGGTTCAAGAGCACAGATACGCAGTATTTT. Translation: CASSHGFKSTDTQYF.